This T cell receptor (beta chain) was identified during a study of patients and donors after allogeneic stem cell transplantation. Per germline, CDR1 MDHEN and CDR2 SYDVKM. The CDR3 is 11 amino acids. V dropped 6 bases and J dropped 6 bases, with 6 bases sitting between them. The sample holds many counts of this clonotype. TCRdb processed the RT-PCR reads anew with MiXCR; each CDR3 protein has one entry. The sample contains 24,000 or so distinct CDR3 sequences, 25% to 30% of which appear only once. This TCR was sampled from a human donor who was either an allogeneic HSCT recipient or a stem cell or donor lymphocyte infusion donor (not recorded which). It is not recorded whose cells these are; they may come from a transplant donor. V is TRBV28 and J is TRBJ2-4, with D perhaps matching TRBD1 (5 bases). The sequenced material came from blood, either unsorted or a sorted T cell fraction (not recorded which). Here the CDR3 reads CASSQGNIQYF. CDR3 sequence (DNA): TGTGCCAGCAGCCAGGGAAACATTCAGTACTTC.